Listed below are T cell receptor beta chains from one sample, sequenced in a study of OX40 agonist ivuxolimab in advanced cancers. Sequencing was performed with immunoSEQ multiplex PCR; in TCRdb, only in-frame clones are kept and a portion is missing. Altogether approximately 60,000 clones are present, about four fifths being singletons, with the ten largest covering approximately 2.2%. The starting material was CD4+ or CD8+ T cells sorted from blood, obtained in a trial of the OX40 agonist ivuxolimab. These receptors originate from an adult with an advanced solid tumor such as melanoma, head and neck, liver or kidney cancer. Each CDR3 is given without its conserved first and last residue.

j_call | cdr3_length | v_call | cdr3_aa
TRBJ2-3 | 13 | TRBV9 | ASSVVGESTDTQY
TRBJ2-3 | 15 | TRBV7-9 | ASSLAIQRGAVDTQY
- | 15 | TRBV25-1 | ASSPDSGRGGRYEQY
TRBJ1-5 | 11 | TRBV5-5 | ASSLTANQPQH
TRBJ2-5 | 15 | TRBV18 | ASSPKGQGILGETQY
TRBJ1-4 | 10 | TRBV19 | ASRGQNEKLF
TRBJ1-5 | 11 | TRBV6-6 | ASSSGSDQPQH
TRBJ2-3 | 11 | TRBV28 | ASRTGSTDTQY
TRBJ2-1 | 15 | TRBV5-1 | ASNREAGGPSYNEQF
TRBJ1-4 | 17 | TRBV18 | ASSPRVGTKTPTNEKLF
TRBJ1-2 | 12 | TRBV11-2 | ASSLDGPSYGYT
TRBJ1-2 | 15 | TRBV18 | ASSPPIWARPNYGYT
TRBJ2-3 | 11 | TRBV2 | ASSEALYATQY
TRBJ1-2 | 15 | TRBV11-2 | ASSPLQGSYQTYGYT
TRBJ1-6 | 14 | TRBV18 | ASSPTLSSYNSPLH
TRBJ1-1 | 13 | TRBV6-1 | ASTSSASVNTEAF
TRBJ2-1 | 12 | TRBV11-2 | ASSSPPGHNEQF
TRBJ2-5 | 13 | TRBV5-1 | ASSDGRGVLETQY
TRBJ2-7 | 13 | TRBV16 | ASSHFPGQGEEQY
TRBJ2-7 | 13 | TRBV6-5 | ASRNLDLSSYEQY
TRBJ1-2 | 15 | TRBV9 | ASSSAGTGGGDYGYT
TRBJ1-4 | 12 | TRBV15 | ATSMDRGNEKLF
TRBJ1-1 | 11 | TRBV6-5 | ASSKQGYTEAF
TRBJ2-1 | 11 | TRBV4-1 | ASREGLVGEQF
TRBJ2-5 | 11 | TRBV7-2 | ASSLDQGRTQY
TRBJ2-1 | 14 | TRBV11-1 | ASSSSPGTSVNEQF
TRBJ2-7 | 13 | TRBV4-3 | ASSQELLSPLEQY
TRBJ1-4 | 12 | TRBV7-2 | ASSQGRTGEKLF
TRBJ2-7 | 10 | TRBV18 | ASSPNRDEQY